This TCR beta chain was identified during a study of cytomegalovirus exposure and HLA in healthy donors. Whole-study findings and limits: The study put some 160 TCR beta chains on its list as cytomegalovirus-associated. Across donors, most TCRs were seen rarely, yet some public ones were widespread.

It was with 60 Vbeta and 13 Jbeta primers that the PCR ran. TCRdb's table, derived via immunoSEQ multiplex PCR, lists solely in-frame clones and lacks some. The sample shows 72,000 or so clones, approximately 60% of them seen only once. In regard to this clone: Its matching antigen is unknown.

Germline CDR1 reads MNHEY; CDR2 reads SVGAGI. V lost 6 bases and J lost 9; bases outside the gene matches: 6. The CDR3 contains 13 residues. The material sequenced was PBMCs. V is TRBV6-5 and J is TRBJ1-3, with 9 bases lining up with TRBD1. The receptor was derived from a woman in her forties or fifties in good health and CMV-seronegative. The CDR3 is CASSRQGEVTIYF. The DNA for the CDR3 is TGTGCCAGCAGCCGACAGGGGGAAGTCACCATATATTTT.